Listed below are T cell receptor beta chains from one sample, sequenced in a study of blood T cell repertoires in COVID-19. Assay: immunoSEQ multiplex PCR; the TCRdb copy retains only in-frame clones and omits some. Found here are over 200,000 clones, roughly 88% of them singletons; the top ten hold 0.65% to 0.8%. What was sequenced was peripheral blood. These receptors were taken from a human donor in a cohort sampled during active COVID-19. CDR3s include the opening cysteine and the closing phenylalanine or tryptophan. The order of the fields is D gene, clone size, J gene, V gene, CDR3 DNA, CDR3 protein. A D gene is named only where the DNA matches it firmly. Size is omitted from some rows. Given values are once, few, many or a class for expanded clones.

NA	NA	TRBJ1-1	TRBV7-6	TGTGCCAGCAGCATAACAGGGCCGAACACTGAAGCTTTCTTT	CASSITGPNTEAFF
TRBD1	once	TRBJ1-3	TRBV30	TGTGCCTGGGGCCACGGAAGGGGGCTATCTGGAAACACCATATATTTT	CAWGHGRGLSGNTIYF
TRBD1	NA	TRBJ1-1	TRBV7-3	TGTGCCAGCAGCTTAGCGGGTTATTTGGCAGGGGGAGTCACCCCCGAAGCTTTCTTT	CASSLAGYLAGGVTPEAFF
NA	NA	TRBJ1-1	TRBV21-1	TGTGCCAGCAGGGGTCGGGTGGTTGACACTGAAGCTTTCTTT	CASRGRVVDTEAFF
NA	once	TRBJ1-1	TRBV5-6	TGTGCCAGCAGTCACAGGGTGAACACTGAAGCTTTCTTT	CASSHRVNTEAFF
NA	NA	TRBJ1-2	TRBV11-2	TGTGCCAGCAGCTTAGATAGACTTTTCTATGGCTACACCTTC	CASSLDRLFYGYTF
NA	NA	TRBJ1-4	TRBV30	TGTGCCCTTCGGACTGGTCCTAATGAAAAACTGTTTTTT	CALRTGPNEKLFF
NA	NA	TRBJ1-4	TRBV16	TGTGCCAGCAGCCACTTCAGACAGCCAACTAATGAAAAACTGTTTTTT	CASSHFRQPTNEKLFF
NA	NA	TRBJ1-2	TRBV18	TGTGCCAGCTCATCGGACGGACAATCTCGTGGCTACACCTTC	CASSSDGQSRGYTF
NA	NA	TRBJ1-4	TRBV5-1	TGCGCCAGCAGCTTGAGGACGGACAGCTATAATGAAAAACTGTTTTTT	CASSLRTDSYNEKLFF
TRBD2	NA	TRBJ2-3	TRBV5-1	TGCGCCAGCAGCTGGACAACTAGCGGGACCACAGATACGCAGTATTTT	CASSWTTSGTTDTQYF
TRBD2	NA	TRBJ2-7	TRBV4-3	TGCGCCAGCAGCCAAGCGAGGGCTAGCGGGAGCTACGAGCAGTACTTC	CASSQARASGSYEQYF
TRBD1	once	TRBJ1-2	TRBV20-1	TGCAGTGCTAGTGTGGACAGGGGATTTTATGGCTACACCTTC	CSASVDRGFYGYTF
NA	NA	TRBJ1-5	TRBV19	TGTGCCAGTAGTATACGGGTAGGTTTCAATCAGCCCCAGCATTTT	CASSIRVGFNQPQHF
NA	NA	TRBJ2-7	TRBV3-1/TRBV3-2	TGTGCCAGCAGCCAAGAGTGGACAGACTACGAGCAGTACTTC	CASSQEWTDYEQYF
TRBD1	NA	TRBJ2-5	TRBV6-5	TGTGCCAGCAGTTGGAGGGACAGGGGGCAAGAGACCCAGTACTTC	CASSWRDRGQETQYF
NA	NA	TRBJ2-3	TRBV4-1	TGCGCCAGCAGCCAGGAGAGCACAGATACGCAGTATTTT	CASSQESTDTQYF
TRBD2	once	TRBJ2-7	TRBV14	TGTGCCAGCAGCCAAGGAGTCACTAGCGACTACGAGCAGTACTTC	CASSQGVTSDYEQYF
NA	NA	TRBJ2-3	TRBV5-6	TGTGCCAGCAGCTTCAGGGCAGTTGAAGATACGCAGTATTTT	CASSFRAVEDTQYF
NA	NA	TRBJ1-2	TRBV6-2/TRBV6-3	TGTGCCAGCAGCGCCTCAGGGTCAGGCTACACCTTC	CASSASGSGYTF
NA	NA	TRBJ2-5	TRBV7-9	TGTGCCAGCATTCCGACAGCGGGCAGCACAGAGACCCAGTACTTC	CASIPTAGSTETQYF
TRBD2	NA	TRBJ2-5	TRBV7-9	TGTGCCAGCAGCCCCGCCCGACTAGCGGGGATGGAGACCCAGTACTTC	CASSPARLAGMETQYF
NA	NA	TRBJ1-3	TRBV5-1	TGCGCCAGCACCTATACCCCCAGGGCTGGAAACACCATATATTTT	CASTYTPRAGNTIYF
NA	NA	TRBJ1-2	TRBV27	TGTGCCAGCAGTTTTGCGGGAAACTATGGCTACACCTTC	CASSFAGNYGYTF
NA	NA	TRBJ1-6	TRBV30	TGTGCCTGGAAACCATTTACAGGGAGTGGTTCACCCCTCCACTTT	CAWKPFTGSGSPLHF
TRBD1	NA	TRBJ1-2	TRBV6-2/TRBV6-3	TGTGCCAGCAGTTACTCTTCCCGACAGGGGGCGGGTGGCTACACCTTC	CASSYSSRQGAGGYTF
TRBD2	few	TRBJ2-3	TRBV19	TGTGCCAGTAGTAACACACCGGGACTACTCACAGATACGCAGTATTTT	CASSNTPGLLTDTQYF
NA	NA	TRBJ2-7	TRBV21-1	TGTGCCAGCAGCAAAGACTGGGCGGGAGCGGAAGAGCAGTACTTC	CASSKDWAGAEEQYF
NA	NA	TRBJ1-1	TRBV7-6	TGTGCCAGCAGCTTATATGGCCCGCAGACTGAAGCTTTCTTT	CASSLYGPQTEAFF
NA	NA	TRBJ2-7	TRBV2	TGTGCCAGCAGTGAAGCTACGGGGAACGAGCAGTACTTC	CASSEATGNEQYF
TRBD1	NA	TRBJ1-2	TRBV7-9	TGTGCCGCCGGGGGTCTGTACAGGGGCGGCTACACCTTC	CAAGGLYRGGYTF
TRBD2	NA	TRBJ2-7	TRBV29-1	TGCAGCGGATCGGGACTAGCGGGCCCAGCTGGCGAGCAGTACTTC	CSGSGLAGPAGEQYF
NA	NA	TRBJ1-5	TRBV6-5	TGTGCCAGCAGTCCTCTCGAGCAGCCCCAGCATTTT	CASSPLEQPQHF
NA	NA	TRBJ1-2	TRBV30	TGTGCCTGGAGTGTACAGGGTTCTATCTATGGCTACACCTTC	CAWSVQGSIYGYTF
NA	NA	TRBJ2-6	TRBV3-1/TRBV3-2	TGTGCCAGCAGCCAGACCGGCGGGGATAAGCTCGTTTCGCTTGTCTTTGGGGCCAACGTCCTGACTTTC	CASSQTGGDKLVSLVFGANVLTF
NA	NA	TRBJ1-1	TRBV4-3	TGCGCCAGCAGCCAAACTCAGAACACTGAAGCTTTCTTT	CASSQTQNTEAFF